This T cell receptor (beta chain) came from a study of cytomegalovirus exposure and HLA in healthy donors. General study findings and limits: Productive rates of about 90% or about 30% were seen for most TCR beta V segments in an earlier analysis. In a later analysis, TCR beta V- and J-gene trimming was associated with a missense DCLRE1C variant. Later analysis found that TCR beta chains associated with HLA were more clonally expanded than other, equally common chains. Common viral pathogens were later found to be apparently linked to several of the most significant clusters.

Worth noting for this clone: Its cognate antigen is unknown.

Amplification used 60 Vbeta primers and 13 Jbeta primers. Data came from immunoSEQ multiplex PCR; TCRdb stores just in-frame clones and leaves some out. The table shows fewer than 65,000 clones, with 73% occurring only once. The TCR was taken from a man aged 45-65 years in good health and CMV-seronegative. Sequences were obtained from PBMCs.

The CDR3 bases are TGTGCCAGTAGTCACCAGGGTGGTGGTGGCTACACCTTC. Encoded protein: CASSHQGGGGYTF. This chain joins TRBV19 and TRBJ1-2; tentative D call: TRBD1 (5 bases). Germline loops: CDR1 LNHDA, CDR2 SQIVND (reference sequence). The CDR3 contains 13 residues. The V end lost 5 bases, the J end lost 7 bases, and 14 bases lay between the germline ends.